The TCR beta chain under discussion was sequenced for a study of shared clonotypes between healthy human individuals. Whole-study context: Researchers assigned three CD4 naive, three CD4 memory, two CD8 naive and one CD8 memory plate to each donor. Whole-study findings and limits: Naive subsets usually exceeded memory subsets in estimated richness.

Each subset's genomic DNA was split evenly across several immunoSEQ plates. Clones were sequenced by immunoSEQ multiplex PCR, and TCRdb holds only the in-frame ones, with some missing. The table has 2 million to 2.5 million clones, under 95% seen once. This clone was seen only a few times. Its antigen is undetermined. CDR1 is SQVTM and CDR2 is ANQGSEA in the germline V gene. This CDR3 is 14 amino acids long. The V end was cut by 3 bases, the J end by 0 bases, with 11 bases between. V usage is TRBV29-1 and J usage is TRBJ1-1; D remains ambiguous. This receptor was identified in a man aged 18 to 30 in good health. Some clones in this sample may be carry-over from other donors' samples. Sequencing was carried out using naive CD4+ T cells from PBMCs. Subset reported: CD45RA+ positively selected. This chain's CDR3 is CSVDSRSMNTEAFF. The DNA of the CDR3 is TGCAGCGTTGACAGCAGATCAATGAACACTGAAGCTTTCTTT.